This entry features one T cell receptor beta chain sequence. What it binds is not known. The data were taken from a study of T cell responses to AZD1222 COVID-19 vaccine. Study-wide points: Reportedly, nearly half the spike-specific TCRs target unmutated variant regions. With two AZD1222 doses given, Spike-specific TCR breadth and depth both rose. White British donors predominated, females outnumbered males, and clonal diversity was possibly underestimated.

Repertoires were generated with immunoSEQ multiplex PCR, while TCRdb's copy carries only in-frame clones and drops some. The repertoire holds about 69,000 clones, with 75% to 90% as singletons. V lost 3 bases to trimming and J lost 8 bases, with 13 bases between them. There are 13 residues in the CDR3. This sequence originates from an adult who received the AZD1222 COVID-19 vaccine. This chain connects TRBV12-3 or TRBV12-4 to TRBJ1-2; D remains unclear. The sample here was peripheral blood, taken 28 days after the second AZD1222 dose. CDR3 sequence reads: CASSFVPFEGYTF. CDR3 coding DNA: TGTGCCAGCAGTTTTGTACCCTTCGAAGGCTACACCTTC.